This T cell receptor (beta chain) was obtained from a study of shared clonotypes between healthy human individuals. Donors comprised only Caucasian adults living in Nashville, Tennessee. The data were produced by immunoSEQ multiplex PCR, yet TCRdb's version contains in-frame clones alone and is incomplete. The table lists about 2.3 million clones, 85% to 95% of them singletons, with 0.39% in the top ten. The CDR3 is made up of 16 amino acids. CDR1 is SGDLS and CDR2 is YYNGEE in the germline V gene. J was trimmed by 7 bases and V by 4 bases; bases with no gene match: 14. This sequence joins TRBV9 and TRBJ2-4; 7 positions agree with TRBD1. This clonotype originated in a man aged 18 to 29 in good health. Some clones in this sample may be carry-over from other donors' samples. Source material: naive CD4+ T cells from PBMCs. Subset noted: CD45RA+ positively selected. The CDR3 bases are TGTGCCAGCAGCCCCTCGCCTCGCAGGGGGAAGAACATTCAGTACTTC. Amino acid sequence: CASSPSPRRGKNIQYF.